This TCR beta chain was sequenced for a study of blood T cell repertoires in COVID-19. In the study overall: Whether acute or convalescent, the COVID-19 samples came from the United States, Italy and Spain. From T cells, B-cell-depleted T cells, or PBMCs came the material, which was cDNA or gDNA.

V was clipped by 0 bases and J by 6 bases, with 13 bases between them. Germline V lookup: CDR1 SGHNT, CDR2 YYREEE (reference sequence). The CDR3 consists of 14 residues. Sequencing was performed with immunoSEQ multiplex PCR; in TCRdb, only in-frame clones are kept and a portion is missing. The sample lists over 55,000 clones; roughly 87% were seen once. The sample consisted of peripheral blood. This chain connects TRBV5-4 to TRBJ2-7, with D possibly being TRBD1 (5 bases). The receptor comes from a woman of 80 years or more with COVID-19, enrolled during active disease. CDR3 in amino acids: CASSLVGAPLEQYF. The CDR3 DNA sequence: TGTGCCAGCAGCTTGGTAGGGGCCCCTCTCGAGCAGTACTTC.